There are a few counts of the clone carrying this TCR beta chain. Antigen: not known. 60 Vbeta and 13 Jbeta primers were used in PCR. Repertoires were generated with immunoSEQ multiplex PCR, while TCRdb's copy carries only in-frame clones and drops some. The sample records 75,000 to 100,000 clones, about 74% being singletons. V was clipped by 1 base and J by 1 base, with 8 bases between them. The CDR3 is 15 residues long. Germline V gives CDR1 SGHVS, CDR2 FQNEAQ. The source of the sample is a study of cytomegalovirus exposure and HLA in healthy donors. Study results and caveats: Most of the TCR beta V segments (in an earlier analysis) were productive either about 90% or about 30% of the time.

Sequencing input: PBMCs. The sequence came from a male donor in good health and CMV-seronegative. The V gene is TRBV7-8, the J gene TRBJ1-5; D uncertain. The CDR3 bases are TGTGCCAGCAGCTTAGGGCGGAGCAGCAATCAGCCCCAGCATTTT. Its protein is CASSLGRSSNQPQHF.